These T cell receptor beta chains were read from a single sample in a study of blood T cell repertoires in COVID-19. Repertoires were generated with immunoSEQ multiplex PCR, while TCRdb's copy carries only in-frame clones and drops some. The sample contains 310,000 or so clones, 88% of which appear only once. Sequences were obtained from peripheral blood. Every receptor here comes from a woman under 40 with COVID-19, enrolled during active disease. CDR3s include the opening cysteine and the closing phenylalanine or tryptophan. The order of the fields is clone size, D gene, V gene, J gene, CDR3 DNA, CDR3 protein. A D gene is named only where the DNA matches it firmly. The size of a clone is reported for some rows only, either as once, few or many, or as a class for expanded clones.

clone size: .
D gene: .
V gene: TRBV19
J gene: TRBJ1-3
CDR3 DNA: TGTGCCAGTAGTAGGGGGGGACGGATCTCTGGAAACACCATATATTTT
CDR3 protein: CASSRGGRISGNTIYF

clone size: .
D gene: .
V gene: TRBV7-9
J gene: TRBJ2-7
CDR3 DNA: TGTGCCAGCAGGTTAGGCGAGCGAGAGCAGTACTTC
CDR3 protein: CASRLGEREQYF

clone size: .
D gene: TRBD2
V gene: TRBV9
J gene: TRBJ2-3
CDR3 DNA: TGTGCCAGCAGCGAGACTAGCGGGAGGGCAGATACGCAGTATTTT
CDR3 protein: CASSETSGRADTQYF

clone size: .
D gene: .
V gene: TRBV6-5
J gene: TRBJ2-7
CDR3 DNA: TGTGCCAGCAGTCCGGGAGCATACGAGCAGTACTTC
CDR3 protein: CASSPGAYEQYF

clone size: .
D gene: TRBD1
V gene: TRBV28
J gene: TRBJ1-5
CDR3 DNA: TGTGCCAGCAGCCTTGACAGGGTTCAGCCCCAGCATTTT
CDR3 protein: CASSLDRVQPQHF

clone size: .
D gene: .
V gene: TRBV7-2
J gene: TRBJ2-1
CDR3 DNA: TGTGCCAGCAGCTTTAGCGGAGCCTCCTACAATGAGCAGTTCTTC
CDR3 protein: CASSFSGASYNEQFF

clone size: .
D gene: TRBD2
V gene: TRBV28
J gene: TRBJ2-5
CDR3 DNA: TGTGCCAGCAGTTTCCAAGCGGGGGGGGAGACCCAGTACTTC
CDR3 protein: CASSFQAGGETQYF

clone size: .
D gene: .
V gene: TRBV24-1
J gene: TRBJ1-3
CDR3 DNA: TGTGCCACCAGTGATTTTACGGACACCATATATTTT
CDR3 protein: CATSDFTDTIYF

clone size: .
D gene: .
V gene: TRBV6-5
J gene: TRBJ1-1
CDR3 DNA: TGTGCCAGCAGTAGGGGTTCGGCAACTGAAGCTTTCTTT
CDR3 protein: CASSRGSATEAFF

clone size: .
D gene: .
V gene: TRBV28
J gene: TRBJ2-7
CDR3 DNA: TGTGCCAGCAGCGGTGGGACTTACTACGAGCAGTACTTC
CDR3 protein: CASSGGTYYEQYF

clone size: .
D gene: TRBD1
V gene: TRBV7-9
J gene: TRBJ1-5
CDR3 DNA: TGTGCCAGCAGCCCCACAGGGGACAATCAGCCCCAGCATTTT
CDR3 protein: CASSPTGDNQPQHF

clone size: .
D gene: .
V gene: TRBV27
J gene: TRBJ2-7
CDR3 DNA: TGTGCCAGCAGTTTAAGCGGCTACGAGCAGTACTTC
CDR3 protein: CASSLSGYEQYF

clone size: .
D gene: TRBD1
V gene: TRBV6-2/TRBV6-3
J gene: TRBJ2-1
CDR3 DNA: TGTGCCAGCAGTTACGGGTTCCGGGACAGGGTCCACAATGAGCAGTTCTTC
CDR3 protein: CASSYGFRDRVHNEQFF

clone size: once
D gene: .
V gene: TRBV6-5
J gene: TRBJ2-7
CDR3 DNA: TGTGCCAGCAGTAAACAGGGTTTGGTGCAGTACTTC
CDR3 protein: CASSKQGLVQYF

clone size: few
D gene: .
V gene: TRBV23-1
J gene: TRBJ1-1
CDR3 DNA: TGCGCCGCAGGGCTGGGCACTGAAGCTTTCTTT
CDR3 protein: CAAGLGTEAFF

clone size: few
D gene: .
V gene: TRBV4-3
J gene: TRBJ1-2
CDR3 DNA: TGCGCCAGCAGCCAAAACAGGCTCTCTAACTATGGCTACACCTTC
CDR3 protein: CASSQNRLSNYGYTF

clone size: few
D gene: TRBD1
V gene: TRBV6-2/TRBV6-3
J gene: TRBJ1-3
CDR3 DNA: TGTGCCAGCAGTTACCTCGGGACAGGGGCCCACGGACCTGGAAACACCATATATTTT
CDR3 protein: CASSYLGTGAHGPGNTIYF

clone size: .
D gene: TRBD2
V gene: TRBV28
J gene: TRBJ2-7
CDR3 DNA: TGTGCCAGCAGTTTCAGGACTAGCGGGCCTTCCGAGCAGTACTTC
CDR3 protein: CASSFRTSGPSEQYF

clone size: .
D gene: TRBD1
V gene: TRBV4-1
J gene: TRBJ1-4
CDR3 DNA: TGCGCCAGCAGCCAGGCCGGGACAGGTAATGAAAAACTGTTTTTT
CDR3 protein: CASSQAGTGNEKLFF

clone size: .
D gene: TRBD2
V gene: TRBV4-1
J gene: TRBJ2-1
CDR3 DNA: TGCGCCAGCAGCCAAGAGTGGTCTAGCGGGAGGTACAATGAGCAGTTCTTC
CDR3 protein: CASSQEWSSGRYNEQFF

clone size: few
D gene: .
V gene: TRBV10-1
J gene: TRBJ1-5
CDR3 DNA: TGCGCCAGCAGTGAGCAGAATCAGCCCCAGCATTTT
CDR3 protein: CASSEQNQPQHF

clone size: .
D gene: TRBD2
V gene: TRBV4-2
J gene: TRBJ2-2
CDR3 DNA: TGTGCCAGCAGCCTTGGTAGCGGGAGGACCGGGGAGCTGTTTTTT
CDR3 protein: CASSLGSGRTGELFF

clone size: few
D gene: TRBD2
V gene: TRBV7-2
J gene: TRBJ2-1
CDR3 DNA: TGTGCCAGCAGCTTGGGGACTATTTACAATGAGCAGTTCTTC
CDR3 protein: CASSLGTIYNEQFF

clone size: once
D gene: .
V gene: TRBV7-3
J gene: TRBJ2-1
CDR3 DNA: TGTGCCAGCAGCCCCTCAAAGGGGGGGGGCAGGGAGCAGTTCTTC
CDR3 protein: CASSPSKGGGREQFF

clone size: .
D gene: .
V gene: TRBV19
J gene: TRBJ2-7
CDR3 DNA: TGTGCCAGTAGTATCCGAGACACAGCCTACGAGCAGTACTTC
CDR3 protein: CASSIRDTAYEQYF

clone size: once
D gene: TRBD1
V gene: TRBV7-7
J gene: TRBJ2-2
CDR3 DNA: TGTGCTAGCAGCCTCACCGGGACAGGGGCGTCCGGGGAGCTGTTTTTT
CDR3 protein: CASSLTGTGASGELFF

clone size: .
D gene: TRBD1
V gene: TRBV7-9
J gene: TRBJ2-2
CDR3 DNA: TGTGCCAGCAGCAGCCGGGACAGGGGGCGCATCAACACCGGGGAGCTGTTTTTT
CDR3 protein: CASSSRDRGRINTGELFF

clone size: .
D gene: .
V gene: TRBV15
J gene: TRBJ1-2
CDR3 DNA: TGTGCCACCAGCAGAGATCGGCGAGGCTACGATGGCTACACCTTC
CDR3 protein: CATSRDRRGYDGYTF

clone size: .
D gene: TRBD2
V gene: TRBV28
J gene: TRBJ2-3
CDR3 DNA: TGTGCCAGCAGAAGGACTAGCGGGAGGCTAGATACGCAGTATTTT
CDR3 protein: CASRRTSGRLDTQYF

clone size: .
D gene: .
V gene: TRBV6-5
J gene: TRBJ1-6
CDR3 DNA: TGTGCCAGCACCCGGCACAGGGATTCACCCCTCCACTTT
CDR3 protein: CASTRHRDSPLHF

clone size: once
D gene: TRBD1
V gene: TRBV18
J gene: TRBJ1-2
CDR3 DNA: TGTGCCAGCTCACAGGGGGCCGGCTATGGCTACACCTTC
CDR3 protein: CASSQGAGYGYTF